The following is a T cell receptor beta chain sequence with its context. These data originate in a study of cytomegalovirus exposure and HLA in healthy donors. PCR primers comprised 60 Vbeta and 13 Jbeta primers. Profiling relied on immunoSEQ multiplex PCR, and the TCRdb table lists in-frame clones only, not all of them. The table records around 100,000 clones, 55% to 75% of them present only once. Trimming left V 4 bases short and J 7 bases short, with 14 bases between. CDR3 length: 14 amino acids. Germline-derived CDR1 and CDR2 are LGHNA and YNFKEQ. Material: PBMCs. V is TRBV4-2 and J is TRBJ2-1; a possible D gene is TRBD1 (5 bases). This receptor was obtained from a man under 40 in good health and CMV-seropositive. CDR3 residues: CASSPSDSFNEQFF. Here the CDR3 DNA reads TGTGCCAGCAGCCCATCCGACAGCTTTAATGAGCAGTTCTTC.